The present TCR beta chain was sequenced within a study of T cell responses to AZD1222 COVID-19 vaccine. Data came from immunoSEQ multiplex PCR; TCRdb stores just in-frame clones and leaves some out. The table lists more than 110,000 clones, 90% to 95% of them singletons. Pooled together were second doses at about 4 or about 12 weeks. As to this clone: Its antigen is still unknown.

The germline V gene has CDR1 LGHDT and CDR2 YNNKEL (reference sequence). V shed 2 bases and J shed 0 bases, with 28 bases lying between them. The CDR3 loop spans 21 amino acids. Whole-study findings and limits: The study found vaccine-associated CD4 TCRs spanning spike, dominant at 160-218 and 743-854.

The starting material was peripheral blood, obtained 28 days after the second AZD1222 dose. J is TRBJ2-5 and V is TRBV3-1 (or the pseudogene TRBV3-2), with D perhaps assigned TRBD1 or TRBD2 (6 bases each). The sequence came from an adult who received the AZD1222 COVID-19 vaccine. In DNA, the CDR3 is TGTGCCAGCAGCCAACGCTCCACGTGGGGGCTAGCGCCGATCCACCAAGAGACCCAGTACTTC. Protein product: CASSQRSTWGLAPIHQETQYF.